This TCR beta chain was identified in a study of T cell repertoires in ileal Crohn's disease. Whole-study context: Operated complications were stricturing disease (roughly 61%) and penetrating disease (around 39%). Postoperative therapy was given to about half: about 11 thiopurines, about 20 anti-TNF agents.

The sample holds a few counts of this clone. Clones were sequenced by immunoSEQ multiplex PCR, and TCRdb holds only the in-frame ones, with some missing. The sample yields several thousand clones, 65% to 90% seen once. V was pared by 9 bases and J by 0 bases, with 7 bases of the junction left unmatched. The CDR3 is 14 amino acids. Germline loops: CDR1 KGHSH, CDR2 LQKENI. Sequencing was carried out using ileal tissue. The receptor comes from an adult with Crohn's disease. The chain combines TRBV18 with TRBJ1-1; 7 nucleotides align to TRBD1. In DNA, the CDR3 is TGTGCCAGTTCAAGACAGGGAATGAACACTGAAGCTTTCTTT. Residues: CASSRQGMNTEAFF.